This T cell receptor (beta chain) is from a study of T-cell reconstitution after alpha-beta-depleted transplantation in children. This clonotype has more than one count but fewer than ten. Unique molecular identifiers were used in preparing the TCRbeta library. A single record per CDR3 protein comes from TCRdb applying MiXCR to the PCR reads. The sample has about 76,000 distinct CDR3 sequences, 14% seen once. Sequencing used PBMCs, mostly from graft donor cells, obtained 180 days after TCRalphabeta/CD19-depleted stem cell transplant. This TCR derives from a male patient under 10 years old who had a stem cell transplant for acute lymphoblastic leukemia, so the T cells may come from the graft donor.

The CDR3 region has the DNA TGTGCCAGCAGCGTAGGGCAGGGGGGCGACACTGAAGCTTTCTTT. Translating it yields CASSVGQGGDTEAFF. V is TRBV9 and J is TRBJ1-1, with 7 bases lining up with TRBD1. V trimming: 0 bases; J trimming: 3 bases; junction bases outside the gene matches: 5. CDR3 length: 15 residues. CDR1 and CDR2 (germline): SGDLS, YYNGEE.